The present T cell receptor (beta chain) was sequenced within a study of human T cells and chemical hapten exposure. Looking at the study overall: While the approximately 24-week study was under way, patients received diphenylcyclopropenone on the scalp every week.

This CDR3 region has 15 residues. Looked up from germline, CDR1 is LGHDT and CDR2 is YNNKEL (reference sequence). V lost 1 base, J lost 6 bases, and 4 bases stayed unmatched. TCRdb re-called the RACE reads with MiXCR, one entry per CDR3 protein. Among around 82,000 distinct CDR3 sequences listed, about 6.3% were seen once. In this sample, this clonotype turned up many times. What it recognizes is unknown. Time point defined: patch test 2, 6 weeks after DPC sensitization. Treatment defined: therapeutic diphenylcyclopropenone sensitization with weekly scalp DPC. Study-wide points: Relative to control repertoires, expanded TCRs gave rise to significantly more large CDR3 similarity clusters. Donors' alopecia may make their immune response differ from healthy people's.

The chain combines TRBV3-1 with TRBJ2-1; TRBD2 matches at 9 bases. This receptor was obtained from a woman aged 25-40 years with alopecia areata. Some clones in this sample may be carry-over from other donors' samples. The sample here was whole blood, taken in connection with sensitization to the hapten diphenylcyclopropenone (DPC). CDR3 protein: CASSQGRGGVNEQFF. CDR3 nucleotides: TGTGCCAGCAGCCAAGGGCGGGGGGGCGTCAATGAGCAGTTCTTC.